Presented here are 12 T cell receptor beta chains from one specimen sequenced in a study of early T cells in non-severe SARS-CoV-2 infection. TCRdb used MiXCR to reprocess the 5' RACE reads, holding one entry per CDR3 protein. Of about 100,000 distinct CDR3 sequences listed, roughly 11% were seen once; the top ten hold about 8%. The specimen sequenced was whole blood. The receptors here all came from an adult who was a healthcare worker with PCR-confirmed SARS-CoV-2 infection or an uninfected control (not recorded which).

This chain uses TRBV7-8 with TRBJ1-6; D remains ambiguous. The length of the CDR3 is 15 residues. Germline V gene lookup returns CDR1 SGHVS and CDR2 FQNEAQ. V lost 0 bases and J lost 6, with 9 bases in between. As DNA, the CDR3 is TGTGCCAGCAGCTTAGCAGGGATCGGTAATTCACCCCTCCACTTT. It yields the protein CASSLAGIGNSPLHF.

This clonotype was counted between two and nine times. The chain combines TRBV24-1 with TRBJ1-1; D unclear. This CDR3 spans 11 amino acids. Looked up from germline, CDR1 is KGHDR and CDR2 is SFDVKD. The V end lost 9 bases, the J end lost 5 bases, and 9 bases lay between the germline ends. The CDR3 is CATSRGTEAFF. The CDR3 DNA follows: TGTGCCACCTCCCGGGGAACTGAAGCTTTCTTT.

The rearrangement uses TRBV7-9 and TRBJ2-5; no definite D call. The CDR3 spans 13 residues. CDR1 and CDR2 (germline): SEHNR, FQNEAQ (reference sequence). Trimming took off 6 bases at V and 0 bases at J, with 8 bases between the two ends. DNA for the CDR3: TGTGCCAGCAGTTCTAAAAACCAAGAGACCCAGTACTTC. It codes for CASSSKNQETQYF.

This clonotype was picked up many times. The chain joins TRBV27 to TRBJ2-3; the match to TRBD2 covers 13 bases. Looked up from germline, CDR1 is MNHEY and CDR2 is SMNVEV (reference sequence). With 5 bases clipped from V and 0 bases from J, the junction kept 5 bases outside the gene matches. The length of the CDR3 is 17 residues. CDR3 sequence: CASSIGLAGASTDTQYF. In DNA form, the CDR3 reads TGTGCCAGCAGTATTGGACTAGCGGGAGCCAGCACAGATACGCAGTATTTT.

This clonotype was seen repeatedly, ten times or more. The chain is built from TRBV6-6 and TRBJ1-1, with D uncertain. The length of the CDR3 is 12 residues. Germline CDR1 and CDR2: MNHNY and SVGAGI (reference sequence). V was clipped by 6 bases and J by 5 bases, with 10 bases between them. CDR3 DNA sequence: TGTGCCAGCAGCCCACAGAGGACTGAAGCTTTCTTT. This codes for CASSPQRTEAFF.

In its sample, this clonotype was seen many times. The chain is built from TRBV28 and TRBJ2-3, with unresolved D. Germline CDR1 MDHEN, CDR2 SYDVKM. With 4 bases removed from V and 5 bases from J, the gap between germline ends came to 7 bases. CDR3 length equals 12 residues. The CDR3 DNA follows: TGTGCCAGCAGTTGGGCTGGAGATACGCAGTATTTT. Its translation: CASSWAGDTQYF. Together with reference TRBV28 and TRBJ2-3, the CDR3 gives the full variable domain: DVKVTQSSRYLVKRTGEKVFLECVQDMDHENMFWYRQDPGLGLRLIYFSYDVKMKEKGDIPEGYSVSREKKERFSLILESASTNQTSMYLCASSWAGDTQYFGPGTRLTVL.

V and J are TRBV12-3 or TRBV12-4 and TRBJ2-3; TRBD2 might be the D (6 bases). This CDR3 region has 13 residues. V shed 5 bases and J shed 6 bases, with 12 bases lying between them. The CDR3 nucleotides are TGTGCCAGCAGTACTACCCTAGCGGATACGCAGTATTTT. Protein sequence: CASSTTLADTQYF.

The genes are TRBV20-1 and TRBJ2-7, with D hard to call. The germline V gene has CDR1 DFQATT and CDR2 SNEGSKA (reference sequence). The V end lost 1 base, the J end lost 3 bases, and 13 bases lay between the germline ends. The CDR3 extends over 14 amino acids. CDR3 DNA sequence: TGCAGTGCTAGAGGAAGGCTAGTGGTCTACGAGCAGTACTTC. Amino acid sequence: CSARGRLVVYEQYF.

The CDR3 nucleotides read TGTGCCAGCAGCAAAGGATCCGGGGGAGGCACCGTGGAGCTGTTTTTT. Translation gives CASSKGSGGGTVELFF. The chain employs TRBV21-1 and TRBJ2-2; the table's TRBD2 call for D was not verified on the DNA. TRBV21-1 is an annotated pseudogene. The CDR3 is 16 amino acids.

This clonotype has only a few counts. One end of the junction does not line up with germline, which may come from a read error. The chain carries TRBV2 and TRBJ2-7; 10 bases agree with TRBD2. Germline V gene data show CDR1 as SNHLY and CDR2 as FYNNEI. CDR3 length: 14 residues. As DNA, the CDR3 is TGTGCCAGCAGTGAACTAAAGTTAGCGGGAGGACATTGGTTC. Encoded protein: CASSELKLAGGHWF.

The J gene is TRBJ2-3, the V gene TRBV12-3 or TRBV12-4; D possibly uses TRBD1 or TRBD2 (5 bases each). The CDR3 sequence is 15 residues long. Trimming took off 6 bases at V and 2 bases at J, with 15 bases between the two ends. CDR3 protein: CASSPGTGSTDTQYF. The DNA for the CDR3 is TGTGCCAGCAGCCCCGGGACGGGTTCCACAGATACGCAGTATTTT.

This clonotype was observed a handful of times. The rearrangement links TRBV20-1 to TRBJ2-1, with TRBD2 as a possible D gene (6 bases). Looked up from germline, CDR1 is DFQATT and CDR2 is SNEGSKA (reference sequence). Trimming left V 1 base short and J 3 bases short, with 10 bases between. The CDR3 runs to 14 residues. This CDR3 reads CSARAGDFYNEQFF. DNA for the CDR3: TGCAGTGCTAGAGCTGGGGACTTCTACAATGAGCAGTTCTTC.